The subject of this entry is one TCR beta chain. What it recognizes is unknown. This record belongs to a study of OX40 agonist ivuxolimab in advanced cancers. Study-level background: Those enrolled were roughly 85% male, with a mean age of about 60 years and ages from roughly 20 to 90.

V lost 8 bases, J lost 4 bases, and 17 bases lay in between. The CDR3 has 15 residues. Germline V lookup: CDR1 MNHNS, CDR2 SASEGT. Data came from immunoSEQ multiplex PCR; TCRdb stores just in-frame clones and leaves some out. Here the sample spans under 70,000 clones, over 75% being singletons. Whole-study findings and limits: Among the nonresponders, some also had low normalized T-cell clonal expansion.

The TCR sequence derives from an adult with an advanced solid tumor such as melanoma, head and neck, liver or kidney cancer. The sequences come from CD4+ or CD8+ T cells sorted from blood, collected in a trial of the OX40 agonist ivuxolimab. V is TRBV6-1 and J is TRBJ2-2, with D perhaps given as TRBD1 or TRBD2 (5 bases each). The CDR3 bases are TGTGCCAGCCGGGGAAGAGGCAGGGTCACCGGGGAGCTGTTTTTT. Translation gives CASRGRGRVTGELFF.